This note documents a single T cell receptor beta chain sequence. No antigen is known for it. In germline, CDR1 is LNHNV, CDR2 YYDKDF (reference sequence). The CDR3 contains 15 residues. J lost 6 bases, V lost 2 bases, and 6 bases had no gene match. These data belong to a study of cytomegalovirus exposure and HLA in healthy donors. Study-wide findings and caveats: Association of a missense DCLRE1C variant with TCR beta V- and J-gene trimming was reported in a later analysis. There were a few CMV-associated chains whose specificity for CMV antigens was confirmed in vitro.

60 Vbeta and 13 Jbeta primers were used in PCR. Produced via immunoSEQ multiplex PCR; TCRdb's table is partial and in-frame only. The sample consists of approximately 160,000 clones, roughly 80% of them appearing once. The chain recombines TRBV15 with TRBJ1-4; 7 bases agree with TRBD1. The sequencing sample was made of PBMCs. The clonotype comes from a man aged 25 to 40 in good health and CMV-seropositive. Written as DNA, the CDR3 is TGTGCCACCAGCAGATCAGGGGGAGGTGATGAAAAACTGTTTTTT. It encodes CATSRSGGGDEKLFF.